This T cell receptor beta chain comes out of a study of beta chain features in type 1 diabetes. Broader study findings: The similarity of naive, central memory and Treg TCRB repertoires appeared greater among patients than among healthy donors. Shortening that was moderate but significant affected the TCRB CDR3s of Type 1 diabetes patients in all four CD4+ subsets.

Isolation of CD4+ naive, central memory, regulatory and stem cell-like memory cells was achieved by sorting via CD45RO/CCR7/CD25/CD127/CD95/CD27. Populations obtained by sorting all exceeded 98% purity. This CDR3 contains 17 residues. V was clipped by 7 bases and J by 13 bases; unmatched bases: 17. Germline CDR1 is SGHVS and CDR2 is FQNEAQ. This clone was picked up a small number of times. The antigen is undetermined. Of the isolated RNA, all was reverse transcribed, and so the sequenced material was expressed TCRB transcripts. Generated by immunoSEQ multiplex PCR, the TCRdb table keeps only in-frame clones and is missing some. The sample records a few hundred thousand clones, 12% to 15% being singletons.

This sequence was found in a man younger than 40 in good health. The chain recombines TRBV7-8 with TRBJ2-1; 15 nucleotides align to TRBD2. Sequenced material: central memory CD4+ T cells from blood. CDR3 DNA sequence: TGTGCCAGCATCATTCAGACGGGACTAGCGGGAGGTACTGGTCAGTTCTTC. Its translation: CASIIQTGLAGGTGQFF.